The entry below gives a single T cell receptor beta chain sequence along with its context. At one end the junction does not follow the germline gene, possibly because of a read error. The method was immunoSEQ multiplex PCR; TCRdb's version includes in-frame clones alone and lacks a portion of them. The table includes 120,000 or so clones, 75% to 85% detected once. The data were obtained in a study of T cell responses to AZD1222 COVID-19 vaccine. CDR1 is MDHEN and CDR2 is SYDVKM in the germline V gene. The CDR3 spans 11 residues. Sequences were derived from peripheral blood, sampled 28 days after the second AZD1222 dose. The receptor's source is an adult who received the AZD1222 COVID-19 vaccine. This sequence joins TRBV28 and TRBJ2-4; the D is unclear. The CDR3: CASSVNRAPIF. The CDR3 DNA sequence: TGTGCCAGCAGTGTCAACCGGGCCCCCATCTTC.